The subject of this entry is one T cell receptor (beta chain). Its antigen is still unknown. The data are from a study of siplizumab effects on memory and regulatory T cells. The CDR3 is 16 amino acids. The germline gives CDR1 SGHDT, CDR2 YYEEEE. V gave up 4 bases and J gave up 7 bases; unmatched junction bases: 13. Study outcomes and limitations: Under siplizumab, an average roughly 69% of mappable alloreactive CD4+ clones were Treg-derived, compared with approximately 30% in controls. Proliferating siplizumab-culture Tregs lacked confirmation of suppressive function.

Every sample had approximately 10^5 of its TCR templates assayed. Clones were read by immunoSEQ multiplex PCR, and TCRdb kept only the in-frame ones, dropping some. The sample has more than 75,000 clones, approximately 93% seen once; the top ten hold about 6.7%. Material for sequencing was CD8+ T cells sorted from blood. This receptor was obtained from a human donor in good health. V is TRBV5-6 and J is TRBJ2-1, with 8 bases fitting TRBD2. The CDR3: CASSRPIGTSRNEQFF. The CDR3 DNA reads TGTGCCAGCAGCCGTCCAATCGGGACTAGTAGGAATGAGCAGTTCTTC.